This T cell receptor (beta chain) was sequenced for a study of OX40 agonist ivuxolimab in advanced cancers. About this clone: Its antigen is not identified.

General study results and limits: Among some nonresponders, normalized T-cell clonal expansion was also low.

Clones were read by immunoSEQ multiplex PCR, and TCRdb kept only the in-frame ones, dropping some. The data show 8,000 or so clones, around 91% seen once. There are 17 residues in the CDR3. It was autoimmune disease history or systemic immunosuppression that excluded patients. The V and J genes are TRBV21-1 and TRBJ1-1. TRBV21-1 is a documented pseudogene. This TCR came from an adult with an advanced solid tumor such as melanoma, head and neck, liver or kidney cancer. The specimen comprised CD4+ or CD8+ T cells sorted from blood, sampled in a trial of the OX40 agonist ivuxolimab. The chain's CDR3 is CASSNGLPRNMNTEAFF. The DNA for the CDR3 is TGTGCCAGCAGCAACGGTCTGCCACGCAATATGAACACTGAAGCTTTCTTT.